The entry below describes one T cell receptor (beta chain). Its matching antigen is unknown. MiXCR, run by TCRdb on the 5' RACE reads, gives a single entry per CDR3 protein. The table lists 200,000 to 250,000 distinct CDR3 sequences, 10% to 13% of them singletons. The CDR3 extends over 14 amino acids. Per germline, CDR1 SGHTA and CDR2 FQGNSA. V lost 5 bases to trimming and J lost 2 bases, with 9 bases between them. The data were obtained in a study of CD8 T cells in ankylosing spondylitis. Findings and caveats of the study: Earlier reports found some motif variants in synovial fluid and blood in reactive arthritis. What appeared characteristic of ankylosing spondylitis blood was a TCR beta motif of fewer than ten highly homologous variants. It was reported that disease-linked clones were significantly enriched in matched ankylosing spondylitis synovial fluid. With a CD8+ phenotype, disease-linked clones were relatively rare in peripheral blood.

V and J are TRBV7-2 and TRBJ2-2; no definite D call. Sequencing was done on a sample of blood, either unsorted or a sorted T cell fraction (not recorded which). The sequence was obtained from a male donor with ankylosing spondylitis or in good health (not recorded which). The CDR3 spells CASSLRPNTGELFF. CDR3 sequence (DNA): TGTGCCAGCAGCCTGAGACCCAACACCGGGGAGCTGTTTTTT.